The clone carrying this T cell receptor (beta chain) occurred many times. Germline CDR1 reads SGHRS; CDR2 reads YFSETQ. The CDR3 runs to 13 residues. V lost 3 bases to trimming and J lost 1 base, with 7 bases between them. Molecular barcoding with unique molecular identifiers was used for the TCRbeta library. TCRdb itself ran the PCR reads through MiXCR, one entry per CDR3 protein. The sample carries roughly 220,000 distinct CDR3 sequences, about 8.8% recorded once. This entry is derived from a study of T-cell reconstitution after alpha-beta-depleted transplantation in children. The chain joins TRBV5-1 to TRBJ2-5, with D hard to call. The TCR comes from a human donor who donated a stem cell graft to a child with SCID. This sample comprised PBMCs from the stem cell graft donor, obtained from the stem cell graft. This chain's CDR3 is CASSYRPQETQYF. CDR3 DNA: TGCGCCAGCAGCTATCGACCCCAAGAGACCCAGTACTTC.